Shown below are 29 T cell receptor beta chains from a single sample sequenced in a study of T cell changes during pregnancy in multiple sclerosis. TCRdb's table, derived via immunoSEQ multiplex PCR, lists solely in-frame clones and lacks some. This sample carries some 68,000 clones, about 92% of them seen once, and the ten largest clones take more than 1.1%. The sample was peripheral blood, taken in the second trimester of pregnancy. The receptors come from a female donor in good health, enrolled as a control in a pregnancy study.

This sequence joins TRBV2 and TRBJ1-4; 8 bases are shared with TRBD1. This CDR3 is 16 amino acids long. V shed 3 bases, J shed 6 bases, and the junction held 9 bases outside the gene matches. Germline CDR1 SNHLY, CDR2 FYNNEI. The CDR3 DNA reads TGTGCCAGCAGTGAGGGGAGGCAGGGGGCCCATGAAAAACTGTTTTTT. Amino acid sequence: CASSEGRQGAHEKLFF.

V usage is TRBV6-1 and J usage is TRBJ2-5; the match to TRBD2 covers 9 bases. This CDR3 spans 14 amino acids. V was pared by 4 bases and J by 13 bases, with 13 bases of the junction left unmatched. The germline CDR1 and CDR2 sequences are MNHNS and SASEGT. DNA for the CDR3: TGTGCCAGCAGTGGGGATAATAGCGGGGGTCCCTTGTACTTC. It is translated as CASSGDNSGGPLYF.

The chain carries TRBV2 and TRBJ2-2, with D tentatively TRBD2 (6 bases). The CDR3 has 14 amino acids. Germline loops: CDR1 SNHLY, CDR2 FYNNEI. V was trimmed by 11 bases and J by 5 bases, leaving 18 bases between them. Written as DNA, the CDR3 is TGTGCCGGCCATCTATCGGAGGGGACCGGGGAGCTGTTTTTT. As protein: CAGHLSEGTGELFF.

This clone appeared a single time. V and J are TRBV29-1 and TRBJ2-3; the match to TRBD2 covers 9 bases. The V gene's germline CDR1 is SQVTM and CDR2 ANQGSEA. J lost 0 bases, V lost 4 bases, and 5 bases had no gene match. The CDR3 has 15 residues. CDR3 coding DNA: TGCAGCGTTGTAGGGCTAGCGGGGAGCACAGATACGCAGTATTTT. Translated, it gives CSVVGLAGSTDTQYF.

The rearrangement uses TRBV27 and TRBJ1-1; D not certain. The V end lost 3 bases, the J end lost 3 bases, and 8 bases lay between the germline ends. The CDR3 runs 13 residues. Per the germline V gene, CDR1 is MNHEY and CDR2 is SMNVEV (reference sequence). CDR3 sequence: CASSFQDDTEAFF. The CDR3 coding sequence is TGTGCCAGCAGTTTCCAGGATGACACTGAAGCTTTCTTT.

This clone was detected only once. The CDR3 reads CASSVEGQGSDEQYF. The CDR3 DNA follows: TGTGCCAGCAGCGTAGAAGGGCAGGGAAGTGACGAGCAGTACTTC. V gene TRBV9 combines with J gene TRBJ2-7; perhaps TRBD1 as D (5 bases). Trimming removed 0 bases at V and 5 bases at J, with 15 bases between. This CDR3 has 15 residues. Germline lookup yields CDR1 SGDLS and CDR2 YYNGEE. Full variable domain (remainder filled in from reference TRBV9 and TRBJ2-7): DSGVTQTPKHLITATGQRVTLRCSPRSGDLSVYWYQQSLDQGLQFLIQYYNGEERAKGNILERFSAQQFPDLHSELNLSSLELGDSALYFCASSVEGQGSDEQYFGPGTRLTVT.

This chain joins TRBV28 and TRBJ1-2; unclear D gene. CDR1 is MDHEN, CDR2 SYDVKM, per germline. V lost 7 bases and J lost 5, with 17 bases in between. The CDR3 length is 14 residues. CDR3 amino acids: CASKELGGIYGYTF. CDR3 in DNA: TGTGCCAGCAAGGAATTAGGAGGGATTTATGGCTACACCTTC.

V and J are TRBV6-5 and TRBJ1-6; D gene ambiguous. The V end was cut by 8 bases, the J end by 9 bases, with 8 bases between. The germline V gene has CDR1 MNHEY and CDR2 SVGAGI. The CDR3 is 11 amino acids. The CDR3 coding sequence is TGTGCCAGCCCCCGGGGTTCACCCCTCCACTTT. This translates into CASPRGSPLHF.

The chain employs TRBV9 and TRBJ2-3; 11 nucleotides match TRBD2. The CDR3 loop spans 15 amino acids. V was pared by 0 bases and J by 4 bases, with 1 base of the junction left unmatched. From germline, CDR1 is SGDLS and CDR2 YYNGEE. The CDR3 sequence: CASSVVAGGPDTQYF. CDR3 bases: TGTGCCAGCAGCGTAGTAGCGGGAGGGCCAGATACGCAGTATTTT.

The chain uses TRBV5-3 and TRBJ2-1; D might be TRBD2 (6 bases). TRBV5-3 is an ORF; its function is uncertain. The CDR3 loop spans 17 amino acids. V lost 0 bases and J lost 0, with 13 bases in between. The CDR3 spells CARSLARGGLSYNEQFF. In DNA form, the CDR3 reads TGTGCCAGAAGCTTGGCGAGGGGAGGCCTCTCCTACAATGAGCAGTTCTTC.

The chain is built from TRBV4-3 and TRBJ2-7, with 8 nucleotides matching TRBD1. Trimming at V came to 4 bases and at J to 3 bases, leaving 2 bases not matched to a gene. CDR1 is LGHNA and CDR2 is YSLEER in the germline V gene. This CDR3 comprises 13 residues. The CDR3 sequence: CASSLGQGYEQYF. The CDR3 DNA follows: TGCGCCAGCAGCCTAGGACAGGGCTACGAGCAGTACTTC.

V and J are TRBV28 and TRBJ2-6; 8 bases are a match to TRBD1. The CDR3 sequence is 16 residues long. The germline CDR1 and CDR2 sequences are MDHEN and SYDVKM. The junction had 6 bases not matched to a gene; V was cut back by 8 bases and J by 0 bases. Here the CDR3 DNA reads TGTGCCAGCGCGACAGGGGAGATCTCTGGGGCCAACGTCCTGACTTTC. Translating gives CASATGEISGANVLTF.

The chain recombines TRBV7-8 with TRBJ2-7, with 9 bases lining up with TRBD1. Germline lookup yields CDR1 SGHVS and CDR2 FQNEAQ. Unmatched junction bases numbered 12, after V lost 4 bases and J lost 2 bases. This CDR3 has 17 residues. The chain's CDR3 is CASSSKRDRAGTYEQYF. As DNA, the CDR3 is TGTGCCAGCAGCTCTAAACGGGACAGGGCCGGGACCTACGAGCAGTACTTC.

This sequence joins TRBV30 and TRBJ2-7, with D tentatively TRBD1 (6 bases). V was shortened by 5 bases and J by 3 bases, with 14 bases between the two germline ends. Germline assignment: CDR1 GTSNPN and CDR2 SVGIG (reference sequence). The CDR3 length is 13 residues. The DNA of the CDR3 is TGTGCCTGGCACATACAGGGAGACTACGAGCAGTACTTC. Its protein product is CAWHIQGDYEQYF.

The rearrangement uses TRBV4-3 and TRBJ2-1; a possible D gene is TRBD2 (7 bases). In germline, CDR1 is LGHNA, CDR2 YSLEER. The CDR3 runs to 16 residues. Trimming removed 1 base from V and 8 bases from J, with 18 bases in between. The DNA of the CDR3 is TGCGCCAGCAGCCAAGTGAGGGGGGAGGGCCTCCATGAGCAGTTCTTC. Translating gives CASSQVRGEGLHEQFF.

This chain uses TRBV19 with TRBJ1-4; D may be TRBD1 (5 bases). This CDR3 is 15 amino acids long. CDR1 is LNHDA, CDR2 SQIVND, per germline (reference sequence). The ends were cut back, 3 bases at V and 10 bases at J, with 18 bases in the middle. CDR3 sequence: CASSILTTIQGKLFF. The CDR3 DNA reads TGTGCCAGTAGTATTCTAACGACGATTCAGGGAAAACTGTTTTTT.

The chain employs TRBV25-1 and TRBJ2-1, with 10 bases matching TRBD2. The CDR3 loop spans 13 amino acids. V was pared by 9 bases and J by 6 bases, with 5 bases of the junction left unmatched. CDR1 is MGHDK, CDR2 SYGVNS, per germline. The CDR3 nucleotides are TGTGCCAGGCGTTCTAGCGGGGGCAATGAGCAGTTCTTC. Encoded protein: CARRSSGGNEQFF.

V gene TRBV5-4 combines with J gene TRBJ2-2; D gene unclear. Germline V CDR1 and CDR2: SGHNT, YYREEE (reference sequence). This CDR3 region has 14 residues. V dropped 3 bases and J dropped 3 bases, with 9 bases sitting between them. The CDR3: CASSSVLHTGELFF. The CDR3 nucleotides read TGTGCCAGCAGCTCCGTTCTACACACCGGGGAGCTGTTTTTT.

The chain uses TRBV28 and TRBJ2-1; 11 positions agree with TRBD2. The germline gives CDR1 MDHEN, CDR2 SYDVKM. CDR3 length equals 14 residues. V dropped 3 bases and J dropped 12; count of bases not matched to a gene: 7. In DNA, the CDR3 is TGTGCCAGCAGTTTGGCTCTAGCGGGAGGCGGGCAGTTCTTC. Amino acid sequence: CASSLALAGGGQFF.

The chain uses TRBV5-1 and TRBJ2-4; 8 nucleotides line up with TRBD2. This CDR3 spans 16 amino acids. J gave up 8 bases and V 2 bases, and 12 bases lay outside the gene matches. CDR1 SGHRS and CDR2 YFSETQ come from the germline V gene. The CDR3 nucleotides read TGCGCCAGCAGCTTAGAGGGGCGGGAGGCGGCGGACATTCAGTACTTC. This sequence encodes CASSLEGREAADIQYF.

The chain recombines TRBV6-5 with TRBJ1-2, with D unclear. The germline CDR1 and CDR2 sequences are MNHEY and SVGAGI. This CDR3 has 13 residues. Trimming removed 0 bases from V and 6 bases from J, with 8 bases in between. The CDR3 region has the DNA TGTGCCAGCAGTTACTCGGAGGGCCATGGCTACACCTTC. Protein product: CASSYSEGHGYTF.

The rearrangement joins TRBV4-3 to TRBJ2-7; TRBD2 is a possible D gene (5 bases). Germline CDR1 LGHNA, CDR2 YSLEER. CDR3 size: 13 residues. Trimming pared 0 bases from V and 7 bases from J, leaving 10 bases between. Here the CDR3 DNA reads TGCGCCAGCAGCCAAGATTTTTCGGGGGAGCAGTACTTC. Encoded protein: CASSQDFSGEQYF.

The chain combines TRBV13 with TRBJ2-5; 9 nucleotides agree with TRBD2. Germline CDR1 reads PRHDT; CDR2 reads FYEKMQ (reference sequence). V lost 4 bases and J lost 5; bases outside the gene matches: 11. The CDR3 extends over 16 amino acids. The CDR3 reads CASSSLLAGADETQYF. CDR3 in DNA: TGTGCCAGCAGCTCGTTATTAGCGGGGGCTGATGAGACCCAGTACTTC.

The rearrangement uses TRBV11-2 and TRBJ1-1; D not resolved. Germline V gene data show CDR1 as SGHAT and CDR2 as FQNNGV. Trimming took 5 bases from V and 4 from J, leaving 17 bases between them. This CDR3 region has 15 residues. The CDR3 loop is CASSPLSGVLTEAFF. The CDR3, as DNA: TGTGCCAGCAGCCCACTCAGCGGAGTACTCACTGAAGCTTTCTTT.

The V gene is TRBV5-4, the J gene TRBJ2-7; TRBD1 agrees at 8 bases. The CDR3 has 14 amino acids. Germline CDR1 is SGHNT and CDR2 is YYREEE (reference sequence). Trimming cost V 5 bases and J 5 bases; bases outside gene matches: 9. The CDR3 nucleotides are TGTGCCAGCAGTCCCCAGGGGGCGGGCCACGAGCAGTACTTC. This gives the protein CASSPQGAGHEQYF.

The chain recombines TRBV29-1 with TRBJ2-7; D possibly corresponds to TRBD1 (5 bases). V lost 5 bases, J lost 0 bases, and 11 bases lay in between. The germline CDR1 and CDR2 sequences are SQVTM and ANQGSEA. CDR3 length: 13 residues. CDR3 bases: TGCAGCGTTCGAACAGGCCACTCCTACGAGCAGTACTTC. It is translated as CSVRTGHSYEQYF.

This chain uses TRBV6-1 with TRBJ2-5; 9 bases fit TRBD2. Unmatched junction bases numbered 4, after V lost 6 bases and J lost 5 bases. The CDR3 extends over 13 amino acids. The germline CDR1 and CDR2 sequences are MNHNS and SASEGT. This CDR3 is CASRRTSDETQYF. CDR3 sequence (DNA): TGTGCCAGCAGAAGGACTAGCGATGAGACCCAGTACTTC.

The chain links TRBV5-1 to TRBJ1-1, with TRBD1 as a possible D gene (5 bases). Germline loops: CDR1 SGHRS, CDR2 YFSETQ. The CDR3 has 14 residues. V was pared by 2 bases and J by 0 bases, with 8 bases between. The chain's CDR3 is CASSLGEMNTEAFF. DNA for the CDR3: TGCGCCAGCAGCTTAGGGGAAATGAACACTGAAGCTTTCTTT.

The rearrangement links TRBV28 to TRBJ2-1; 9 bases are a match to TRBD1. Germline assignment: CDR1 MDHEN and CDR2 SYDVKM. The CDR3 spans 14 residues. V dropped 7 bases and J dropped 9; count of bases not matched to a gene: 10. The CDR3 nucleotides read TGTGCCAGCATCCGGACAGGGGCCGAAGGTGAGCAGTTCTTC. The encoded protein is CASIRTGAEGEQFF.